This T cell receptor beta chain was sequenced during a study of cytomegalovirus exposure and HLA in healthy donors. The trim removed 4 bases at V and 2 bases at J, leaving 7 bases unmatched. Germline V CDR1 and CDR2: SEHNR, FQNEAQ (reference sequence). The CDR3 is made up of 15 amino acids. The method was immunoSEQ multiplex PCR; TCRdb's version includes in-frame clones alone and lacks a portion of them. This table has 150,000 to 200,000 clones, around 92% appearing once. Only one count was recorded for this clone. The antigen is not known. Findings and limits, study-wide: Rarity characterized most TCR sequences, yet some public TCRs appeared in many donors.

Sequenced input: PBMCs. The chain uses TRBV7-9 and TRBJ2-5; 7 positions agree with TRBD1. The clonotype originates from a man younger than 35 in good health and CMV-seropositive. CDR3 amino acids: CASSSVGQTQETQYF. The CDR3 nucleotides read TGTGCCAGCAGCTCCGTGGGACAGACACAAGAGACCCAGTACTTC.